The rows below give T cell receptor beta chains drawn from one sample of a study of control samples from healthy donors and cancer patients. Here immunoSEQ multiplex PCR was the method, and the copy in TCRdb shows in-frame clones only, minus some. This sample yields 70,000 to 85,000 clones, of which roughly 88% are seen a single time; around 10% belongs to the top ten. The specimen was PBMCs. Every receptor here comes from a man between 60 and 75 years old with head and neck cancer. The CDR3 runs from the conserved cysteine through the conserved F or W. D genes are given only for firm matches. Some rows have no size entry. The others give once, few or many, or a class for an expanded clone.

15	.	TRBJ2-7	.	TRBV27	TGTGCCAGCAGCTCCAGGGGTGGGGGATCCTACGAGCAGTACTTC	CASSSRGGGSYEQYF
16	.	TRBJ2-1	TRBD2	TRBV7-9	TGTGCCAGCAGCTTACAAATTAGCGGGAGGACGGGTGAGCAGTTCTTC	CASSLQISGRTGEQFF
12	.	TRBJ2-5	.	TRBV20-1	TGCAGTGCTAGTAGCCAGCAAGAGACCCAGTACTTC	CSASSQQETQYF
14	.	TRBJ2-1	.	TRBV5-6	TGTGCCAGCAGCTTGGGTCGCATATACAATGAGCAGTTCTTC	CASSLGRIYNEQFF
16	few	TRBJ2-6	.	TRBV19	TGTGCCAGTAGTATAGAGCGATCCTCTGGGGCCAACGTCCTGACTTTC	CASSIERSSGANVLTF
16	.	TRBJ2-1	.	TRBV7-2	TGTGCCAGCAGCCTAGAACAGGGAAGATCCGTCAATGAGCAGTTCTTC	CASSLEQGRSVNEQFF
13	.	TRBJ1-4	TRBD1	TRBV29-1	TGCAGCGCTACCGGGACAGTGAATGAAAAACTGTTTTTT	CSATGTVNEKLFF
13	.	TRBJ1-2	TRBD1	TRBV27	TGTGCCAGCAGTCCGACAGGGAACTATGGCTACACCTTC	CASSPTGNYGYTF
14	once	TRBJ2-1	.	TRBV11-3	TGTGCCAGCAGCTTAACGGGACCATACAATGAGCAGTTCTTC	CASSLTGPYNEQFF
16	.	TRBJ1-5	.	TRBV19	TGTGCCAGTAGTATAGCAATCGGGGGGGATGCTCAGCCCCAGCATTTT	CASSIAIGGDAQPQHF
17	.	TRBJ2-3	TRBD1	TRBV23-1	TGCGCCAGCAGTCAATCAGGTCGGGACAGGGGGACAGATACGCAGTATTTT	CASSQSGRDRGTDTQYF
15	once	TRBJ2-2	.	TRBV4-1	TGCGCCCCCAGCCCACTAGGGGGTGGTACCGGGGAGCTGTTTTTT	CAPSPLGGGTGELFF
16	.	TRBJ1-2	.	TRBV27	TGTGCCCCCAAAGGCCAGGGGTTTGAAGCTAACTATGGCTACACCTTC	CAPKGQGFEANYGYTF
15	.	TRBJ2-7	TRBD2	TRBV5-1	TGCGCCAGCACTTCCGCCCCCGGGACTAGCTACGAGCAGTACTTC	CASTSAPGTSYEQYF
15	few	TRBJ2-1	TRBD2	TRBV6-5	TGTGCCAGCAGTAAACTAGCGGACTCCTACAATGAGCAGTTCTTC	CASSKLADSYNEQFF
15	.	TRBJ2-1	TRBD2	TRBV27	TGTGCCAGCAGTTTAGTGGGTGGGCTAGCGGGGAAAGAGTTCTTC	CASSLVGGLAGKEFF
12	.	TRBJ1-2	.	TRBV5-1	TGCGCCAGCTCGATGCAGGGGTTTGGCTACACCTTC	CASSMQGFGYTF
15	few	TRBJ1-5	.	TRBV27	TGTGCCAGCAGTTTATATGGGGTTAGCAATCAGCCCCAGCATTTT	CASSLYGVSNQPQHF
19	.	TRBJ2-3	TRBD1	TRBV2	TGTGCCAGCAGCGGGTGGACAGGGTCAAGGTGGGGGAGCACAGATACGCAGTATTTT	CASSGWTGSRWGSTDTQYF
14	.	TRBJ2-1	.	TRBV25-1	TGTGCCAGCAGTGAGTGGATGCTAGGGAATGAGCAGTTCTTC	CASSEWMLGNEQFF
13	few	TRBJ1-1	TRBD1	TRBV28	TGTGCCAGCATTCCGGGACAGGGGGATCGAGCTTTCTTT	CASIPGQGDRAFF
15	.	TRBJ1-3	.	TRBV6-5	TGTGCCAGCAGTTACTCGATTCAAAGGGGAAACACCATATATTTT	CASSYSIQRGNTIYF